This T cell receptor (beta chain) originates from a study of tumor-infiltrating lymphocytes in primary liver carcinoma. Whole-study findings and limits: Significantly greater top-250-clone fractions characterized tumors relative to blood (p = 0.039).

This clonotype was observed a single time. No antigen is known for it. A read error may produce the germline difference seen at one junction end. Each 20-30 mg portion of unsorted bulk tissue served as the source for co-extraction of RNA and DNA. Over 80% viable tumor cells were present in every tumor sample. With roughly 500 ng total RNA as template and a constant-region primer, TCR beta cDNA was made. Library construction for TCR beta comprised three nested multiplex PCR rounds performed with slightly modified ARM-PCR. A C-beta reverse primer and TRBV1-TRBV30 forward primers served in each of the first two PCR rounds, at ten to eleven cycles apiece. Using its own MiXCR run on the multiplex PCR reads, TCRdb lists one record per CDR3 protein. The table includes around 70,000 distinct CDR3 sequences, about 70% detected once. The CDR3 runs 18 residues. CDR1 and CDR2 (germline): SGHAT, FQNNGV.

Sequencing was performed on liver tumor tissue from sampling region 4. Subset defined: tumor region T4, right-lateral pole. The V gene is TRBV11-2, the J gene TRBJ2-7; 10 bases line up with TRBD2. This receptor was taken from a man between 35 and 55 years old with primary liver carcinoma and hepatitis B virus infection. CDR3 in amino acids: CASSLSVGPAGGRYEQYF. Written as DNA, the CDR3 is TGTGCCAGCAGCTTATCTGTTGGACCAGCGGGAGGGAGGTACGAGCAGTATTTC.